This T cell receptor (beta chain) was sequenced in a study of T cell changes during pregnancy in multiple sclerosis. The CDR3 loop spans 14 amino acids. The germline V gene has CDR1 LNHNV and CDR2 YYDKDF (reference sequence). V gave up 2 bases and J gave up 5 bases; unmatched junction bases: 1. Produced via immunoSEQ multiplex PCR; TCRdb's table is partial and in-frame only. The sample has about 40,000 clones; roughly 93% are singletons. This clonotype originated in a female donor with multiple sclerosis, enrolled in a pregnancy study. The chain employs TRBV15 and TRBJ1-5; the match to TRBD1 covers 9 bases. The sequencing here drew on CD4+ T cells from peripheral blood mononuclear cells, taken before pregnancy. CDR3 DNA: TGTGCCACCAGCAGAAGACAGGGGGATCAGCCCCAGCATTTT. This codes for CATSRRQGDQPQHF.